This T cell receptor beta chain was observed in a study of T-cell memory formation after mild COVID-19. Germline V gene lookup returns CDR1 SNHLY and CDR2 FYNNEI. The CDR3 is 15 residues long. Losses at the gene ends were 7 bases for V and 1 base for J; bases not matched to a gene: 9. Study outcomes and limitations: Day 15 to 85 contracting clones showed balanced CD4/CD8; later expanders leaned CD4+.

With constant-segment primers, 5'RACE yielded cDNA libraries of TCR alpha and TCR beta that carried sample barcodes and UMIs. TCRdb reprocessed the 5' RACE reads with MiXCR, giving one entry per CDR3 protein. The sample has approximately 400,000 distinct CDR3 sequences, roughly 18% seen once. This clonotype has more than one count but fewer than ten. The antigen is undetermined. The receptor's source is a man between 18 and 29 years old who had mild COVID-19 (a few samples of this study predate the infection). Cell type and time point are not known. The sample was PBMCs or a T cell subset sorted from them (not recorded which). The J gene is TRBJ2-5, the V gene TRBV2, with 7 bases that match TRBD1. CDR3 sequence (DNA): TGTGCCAGCACCCAAATGGGGACAGTCCAAGAGACCCAGTACTTC. Amino acid sequence: CASTQMGTVQETQYF.